One sample yielded the 15 T cell receptor beta chains listed below, sequenced in a study of blood T cell repertoires in COVID-19. TCRdb keeps only in-frame clones here, not all; method: immunoSEQ multiplex PCR. The table lists roughly 250,000 clones, about 91% of them singletons. Input material: PBMCs or T cells enriched from blood (not recorded which). The receptor source for this set is a woman in her thirties or forties with acute COVID-19.

V usage is TRBV5-4 and J usage is TRBJ1-2, with D tentatively TRBD1 (6 bases). This CDR3 is 14 amino acids long. CDR1 and CDR2 from the germline V gene are SGHNT and YYREEE (reference sequence). Deletions cut 0 bases from V and 8 bases from J, with 14 bases between. CDR3 bases: TGTGCCAGCAGCTTGGACCACAGGGAACGCGGCTACACCTTC. Protein product: CASSLDHRERGYTF.

V usage is TRBV11-1 and J usage is TRBJ1-1, with 8 bases lining up with TRBD1. V lost 5 bases, J lost 9 bases, and 14 bases stayed unmatched. Germline V lookup: CDR1 SGHAT, CDR2 FQDESV (reference sequence). CDR3 size: 15 residues. CDR3 in amino acids: CASSLRDRFTLKAFF. As DNA, the CDR3 is TGTGCCAGCAGCCTCCGGGACAGGTTTACCCTGAAAGCTTTCTTT.

The V gene is TRBV18, the J gene TRBJ2-1; no reliable D call. The CDR3 runs 12 residues. Germline V CDR1 and CDR2: KGHSH, LQKENI. V was pared by 3 bases and J by 5 bases, with 5 bases between. In DNA, the CDR3 is TGTGCCAGCTCACCCTTTAACAATGAGCAGTTCTTC. Translated, it gives CASSPFNNEQFF.

CDR3 sequence reads: CASRWSGTGVPDTQYF. As DNA, the CDR3 is TGTGCCAGCAGGTGGTCGGGGACAGGGGTCCCAGATACGCAGTATTTT. The chain joins TRBV5-6 to TRBJ2-3; 10 bases agree with TRBD1. J gave up 4 bases and V 5 bases, and 10 bases lay outside the gene matches. Germline V gene sequence: CDR1 SGHDT, CDR2 YYEEEE. The CDR3 contains 16 residues. Supplemented by reference TRBV5-6 and TRBJ2-3, the full variable domain reads DAGVTQSPTHLIKTRGQQVTLRCSPKSGHDTVSWYQQALGQGPQFIFQYYEEEERQRGNFPDRFSGHQFPNYSSELNVNALLLGDSALYLCASRWSGTGVPDTQYFGPGTRLTVL.

The chain joins TRBV7-9 to TRBJ2-7, with 11 bases aligning to TRBD1. Germline assignment: CDR1 SEHNR and CDR2 FQNEAQ (reference sequence). The CDR3 is made up of 15 amino acids. V shed 7 bases, J shed 3 bases, and the junction held 8 bases outside the gene matches. The CDR3 DNA reads TGTGCCAGCACTCCGGGACAGGGGGGTGTCTACGAGCAGTACTTC. Its translation is CASTPGQGGVYEQYF.

The chain carries TRBV7-2 and TRBJ2-1; a possible D gene is TRBD2 (5 bases). With 4 bases removed from V and 0 bases from J, the gap between germline ends came to 10 bases. This CDR3 spans 15 amino acids. CDR1 SGHTA and CDR2 FQGNSA come from the germline V gene. DNA for the CDR3: TGTGCCAGCAGCTCACTAGTTCCCTCCTACAATGAGCAGTTCTTC. Amino acids: CASSSLVPSYNEQFF.

The CDR3 loop reads CASRDMNQPQHF. CDR3 DNA sequence: TGTGCCAGTAGAGACATGAATCAGCCCCAGCATTTT. This chain uses TRBV19 with TRBJ1-5; D unclear. The CDR3 extends over 12 amino acids. Deletions cut 6 bases from V and 4 bases from J, with 7 bases between. Germline lookup yields CDR1 LNHDA and CDR2 SQIVND (reference sequence).

This chain uses TRBV24-1 with TRBJ1-4, with D tentatively TRBD1 (5 bases). The germline V and J ends were trimmed by 4 bases and 3 bases, with 17 bases remaining between them. The germline CDR1 and CDR2 sequences are KGHDR and SFDVKD. The CDR3 has 17 residues. The CDR3 region has the DNA TGTGCCACCAGTGACCCGGACATGCAAACCTCTAATGAAAAACTGTTTTTT. The encoded protein is CATSDPDMQTSNEKLFF.

The chain uses TRBV9 and TRBJ2-7; maybe TRBD1 (6 bases). CDR3 length equals 14 residues. The germline V gene encodes CDR1 SGDLS and CDR2 YYNGEE. V lost 1 base and J 7 bases, leaving 15 bases between the germline ends. The CDR3 bases are TGTGCCAGCAGCGTAACAGGACAGATGGGGGAGCAGTACTTC. Amino acid sequence: CASSVTGQMGEQYF.

This clone has just one count. The rearrangement joins TRBV24-1 to TRBJ2-3; TRBD2 agrees at 10 bases. The germline gives CDR1 KGHDR, CDR2 SFDVKD. This CDR3 is built from 18 residues. V gave up 3 bases and J gave up 1 base; unmatched junction bases: 9. CDR3 sequence: CATSDNPLAGVGTDTQYF. For the CDR3, the DNA is TGTGCCACCAGTGATAATCCCCTAGCGGGAGTTGGCACAGATACGCAGTATTTT.

This clone was seen more than once but under ten times. The chain couples TRBV16 to TRBJ2-7; 7 bases align to TRBD2. The CDR3 runs 15 residues. V trimming: 4 bases; J trimming: 4 bases; junction bases outside the gene matches: 10. Germline lookup yields CDR1 KGHSY and CDR2 FQNENV. The CDR3 sequence: CASSLHGAGLYEQYV. CDR3 DNA sequence: TGTGCCAGCAGCCTCCACGGAGCGGGACTGTACGAGCAGTACGTC.

This chain links TRBV24-1 with TRBJ2-1, with D perhaps TRBD1 (6 bases). The V gene lost 6 bases and the J gene lost 12 bases, with 11 bases spanning the gap. In germline, CDR1 is KGHDR, CDR2 SFDVKD. The CDR3 is made up of 11 amino acids. CDR3 loop: CATSNRDWQFF. For the CDR3, the DNA is TGTGCCACCAGTAACAGGGATTGGCAGTTCTTC.

The rearrangement uses TRBV6-5 and TRBJ1-1, with 8 bases lining up with TRBD1. V trimming: 5 bases; J trimming: 5 bases; junction bases outside the gene matches: 4. The CDR3 has 13 amino acids. Germline V lookup: CDR1 MNHEY, CDR2 SVGAGI. The CDR3 region is CASSIQGATEAFF. The DNA for the CDR3 is TGTGCCAGCAGTATTCAGGGGGCGACTGAAGCTTTCTTT.

V usage is TRBV5-1 and J usage is TRBJ2-1; 10 bases agree with TRBD2. Germline lookup yields CDR1 SGHRS and CDR2 YFSETQ. The CDR3 has 16 residues. V shed 2 bases and J 0 bases; nucleotides not matched to a gene: 2. The chain's CDR3 is CASSFLAGDSYNEQFF. The CDR3 DNA reads as TGCGCCAGCAGCTTCCTAGCGGGAGACTCCTACAATGAGCAGTTCTTC. Combining the CDR3 with reference TRBV5-1 and TRBJ2-1 gives the whole variable domain KAGVTQTPRYLIKTRGQQVTLSCSPISGHRSVSWYQQTPGQGLQFLFEYFSETQRNKGNFPGRFSGRQFSNSRSEMNVSTLELGDSALYLCASSFLAGDSYNEQFFGPGTRLTVL.

The V and J genes are TRBV27 and TRBJ2-2, with a possible D match to TRBD2 (7 bases). With 6 bases removed from V and 5 bases from J, the gap between germline ends came to 19 bases. Germline V gene lookup returns CDR1 MNHEY and CDR2 SMNVEV (reference sequence). This CDR3 has 16 amino acids. CDR3 nucleotide sequence: TGTGCCAGCAGCCGCGTGGGGGGGCGGGTTACCGGGGAGCTGTTTTTT. Its protein is CASSRVGGRVTGELFF.